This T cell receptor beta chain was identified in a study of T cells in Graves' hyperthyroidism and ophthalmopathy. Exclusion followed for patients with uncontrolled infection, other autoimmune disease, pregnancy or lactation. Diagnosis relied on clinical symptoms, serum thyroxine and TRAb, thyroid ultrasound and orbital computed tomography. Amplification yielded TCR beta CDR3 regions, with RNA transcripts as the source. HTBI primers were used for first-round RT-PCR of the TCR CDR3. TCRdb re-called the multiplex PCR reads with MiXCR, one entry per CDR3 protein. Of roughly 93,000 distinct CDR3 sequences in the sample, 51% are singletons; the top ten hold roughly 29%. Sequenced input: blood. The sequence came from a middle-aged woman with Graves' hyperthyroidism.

The CDR3 DNA reads TGTGCCAGCAGCCCAGACGACAGGGACGTCACAGATACGCAGTATTTT. This sequence encodes CASSPDDRDVTDTQYF. V usage is TRBV7-2 and J usage is TRBJ2-3; 7 positions match TRBD1. The CDR3 has 16 residues. Germline V lookup: CDR1 SGHTA, CDR2 FQGNSA. V was pared by 5 bases and J by 2 bases, with 10 bases of the junction left unmatched.